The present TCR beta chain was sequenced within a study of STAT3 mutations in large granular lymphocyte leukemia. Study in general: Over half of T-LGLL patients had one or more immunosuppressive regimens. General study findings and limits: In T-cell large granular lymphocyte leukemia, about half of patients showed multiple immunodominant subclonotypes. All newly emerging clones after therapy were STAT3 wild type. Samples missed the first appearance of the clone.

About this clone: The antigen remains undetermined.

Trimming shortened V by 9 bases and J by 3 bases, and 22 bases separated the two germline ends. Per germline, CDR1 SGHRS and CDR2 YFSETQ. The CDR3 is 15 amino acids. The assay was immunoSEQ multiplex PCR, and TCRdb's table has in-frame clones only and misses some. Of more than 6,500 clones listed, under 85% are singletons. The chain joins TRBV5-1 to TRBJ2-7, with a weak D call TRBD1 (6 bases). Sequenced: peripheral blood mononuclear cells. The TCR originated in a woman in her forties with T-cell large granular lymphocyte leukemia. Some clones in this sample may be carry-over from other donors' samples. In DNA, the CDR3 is TGCGCCACGGCCCAATCGGGACAACCGTTCTACGAGCAGTACTTC. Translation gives CATAQSGQPFYEQYF.